This T cell receptor (beta chain) originates from a study of sequential checkpoint blockade in melanoma. The overall study: Arm A got nivolumab then ipilimumab; arm B the reverse, 1:1. After both sequences, patients received maintenance nivolumab.

The V end was cut by 7 bases, the J end by 7 bases, with 16 bases between. Germline lookup yields CDR1 MNHGY and CDR2 SAAAGT. CDR3 length equals 14 residues. Profiled with immunoSEQ multiplex PCR; TCRdb holds only in-frame clones, not every one. Of about 9,600 clones in the sample, about 24% are singletons; the top ten hold roughly a sixth. Treatment of the sample: randomized to nivolumab then ipilimumab (arm A) or the reverse (arm B). The chain links TRBV6-8 to TRBJ2-2; D might be TRBD1 or TRBD2, each matching 5 bases. The source was tumor tissue (inferred from file names), collected from a patient given nivolumab and ipilimumab in sequence. The source is a human donor with melanoma. The CDR3: CASNVQDGVGELFF. DNA of the CDR3: TGTGCCAGCAATGTACAGGACGGGGTCGGGGAGCTGTTTTTT.